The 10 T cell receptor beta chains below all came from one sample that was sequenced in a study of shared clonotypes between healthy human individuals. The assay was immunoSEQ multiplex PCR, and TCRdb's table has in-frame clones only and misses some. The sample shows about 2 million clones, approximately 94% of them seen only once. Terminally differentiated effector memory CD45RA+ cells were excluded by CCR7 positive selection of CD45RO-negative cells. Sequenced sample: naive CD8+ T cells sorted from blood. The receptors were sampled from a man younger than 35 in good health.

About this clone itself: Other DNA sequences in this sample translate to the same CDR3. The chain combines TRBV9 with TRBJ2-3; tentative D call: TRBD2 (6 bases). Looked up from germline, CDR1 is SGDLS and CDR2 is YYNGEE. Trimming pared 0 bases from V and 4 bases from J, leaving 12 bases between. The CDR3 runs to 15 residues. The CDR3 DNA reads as TGTGCCAGCAGCGTAGGAGCGGGCGGGGCAGATACGCAGTATTTT. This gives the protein CASSVGAGGADTQYF.

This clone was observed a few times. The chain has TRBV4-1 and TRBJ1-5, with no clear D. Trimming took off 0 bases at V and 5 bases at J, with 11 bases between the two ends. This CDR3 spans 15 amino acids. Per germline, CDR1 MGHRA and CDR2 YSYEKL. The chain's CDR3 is CASSQDPGRDQPQHF. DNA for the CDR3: TGCGCCAGCAGCCAAGATCCGGGGAGGGATCAGCCCCAGCATTTT.

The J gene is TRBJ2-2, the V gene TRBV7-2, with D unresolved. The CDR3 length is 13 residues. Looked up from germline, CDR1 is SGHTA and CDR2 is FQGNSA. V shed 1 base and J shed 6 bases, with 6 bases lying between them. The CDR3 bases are TGTGCCAGCAGCTTAGGGCCCCCCGGGGAGCTGTTTTTT. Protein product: CASSLGPPGELFF.

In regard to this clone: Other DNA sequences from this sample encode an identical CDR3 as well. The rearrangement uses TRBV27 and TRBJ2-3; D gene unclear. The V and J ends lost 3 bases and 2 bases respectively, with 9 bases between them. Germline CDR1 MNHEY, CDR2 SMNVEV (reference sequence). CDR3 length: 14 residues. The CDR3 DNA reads TGTGCCAGCAGTTTGGGAACGACCACAGATACGCAGTATTTT. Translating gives CASSLGTTTDTQYF.

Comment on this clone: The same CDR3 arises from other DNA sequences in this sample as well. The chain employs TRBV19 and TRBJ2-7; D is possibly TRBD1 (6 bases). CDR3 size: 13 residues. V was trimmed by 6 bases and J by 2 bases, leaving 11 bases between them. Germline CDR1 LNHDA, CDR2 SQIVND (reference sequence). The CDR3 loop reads CASSPGQTYEQYF. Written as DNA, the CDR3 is TGTGCCAGTAGCCCTGGACAGACCTACGAGCAGTACTTC.

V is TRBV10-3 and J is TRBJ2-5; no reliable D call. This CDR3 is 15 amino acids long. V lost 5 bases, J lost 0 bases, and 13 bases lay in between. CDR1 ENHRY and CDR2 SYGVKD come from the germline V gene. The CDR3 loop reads CAISQPEQNQETQYF. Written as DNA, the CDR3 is TGTGCCATCAGTCAGCCGGAACAGAACCAAGAGACCCAGTACTTC.

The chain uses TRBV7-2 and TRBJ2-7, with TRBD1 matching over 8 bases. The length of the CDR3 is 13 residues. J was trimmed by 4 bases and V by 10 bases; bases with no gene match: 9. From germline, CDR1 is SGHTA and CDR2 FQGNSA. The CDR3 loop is CAITTGVTYEQYF. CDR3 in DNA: TGTGCCATCACGACAGGGGTAACTTACGAGCAGTACTTC.

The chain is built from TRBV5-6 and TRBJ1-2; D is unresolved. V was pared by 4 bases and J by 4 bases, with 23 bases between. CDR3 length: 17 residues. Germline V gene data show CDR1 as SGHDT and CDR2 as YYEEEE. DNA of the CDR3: TGTGCCAGCAGCACGCTACAGAAAGGTCCTGGGTTCTATGGCTACACCTTC. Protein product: CASSTLQKGPGFYGYTF.

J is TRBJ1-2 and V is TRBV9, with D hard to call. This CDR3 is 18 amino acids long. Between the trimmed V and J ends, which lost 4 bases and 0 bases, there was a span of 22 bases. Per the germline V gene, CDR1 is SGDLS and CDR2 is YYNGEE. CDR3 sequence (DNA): TGTGCCAGCAGCTCCCCGAGGTCGGACCTCAATCCTAACTATGGCTACACCTTC. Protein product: CASSSPRSDLNPNYGYTF.

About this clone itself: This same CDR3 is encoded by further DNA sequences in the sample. As DNA, the CDR3 is TGCGCCAGCAGCCCCAGGACAGGGGGAAACTATGGCTACACCTTC. Translating gives CASSPRTGGNYGYTF. The V and J genes are TRBV4-1 and TRBJ1-2, with 10 positions matching TRBD1. Germline V gene lookup returns CDR1 MGHRA and CDR2 YSYEKL. CDR3 size: 15 residues. The V and J ends lost 4 bases and 2 bases, in that order; junction bases with no gene match: 4.